This passage covers 29 T cell receptor beta chains from one sample sequenced in a study of shared clonotypes between healthy human individuals. Repertoires were generated with immunoSEQ multiplex PCR, while TCRdb's copy carries only in-frame clones and drops some. The sample yields some 500,000 clones, about 96% seen once. The sample comprised naive CD4+ T cells sorted from blood. Subset defined: CD45RA+ positively selected. These receptor sequences come from a woman aged 25 to 39 in good health.

This rearrangement joins TRBV19 to TRBJ2-3; D unclear. Germline CDR1 is LNHDA and CDR2 is SQIVND (reference sequence). The length of the CDR3 is 14 residues. Trimming removed 4 bases from V and 1 base from J, with 9 bases in between. The CDR3 loop is CASSTKGGTDTQYF. Here the CDR3 DNA reads TGTGCCAGTAGTACAAAAGGAGGCACAGATACGCAGTATTTT.

The gene calls are TRBV5-6 and TRBJ2-7; possibly TRBD1 or TRBD2 for D (5 bases each). The germline V gene has CDR1 SGHDT and CDR2 YYEEEE. This CDR3 has 16 amino acids. Trimming removed 4 bases at V and 1 base at J, with 18 bases between. CDR3 residues: CASSRGLGTQSYEQYF. The CDR3 DNA reads TGTGCCAGCAGCCGAGGGTTAGGGACGCAATCCTACGAGCAGTACTTC.

This sequence joins TRBV6-5 and TRBJ1-2; perhaps TRBD1 as D (5 bases). The length of the CDR3 is 13 residues. V was shortened by 7 bases and J by 2 bases, with 11 bases between the two germline ends. The germline V gene encodes CDR1 MNHEY and CDR2 SVGAGI. The CDR3 DNA is TGTGCCAGCAAAACCCCAGGGAACTATGGCTACACCTTC. Protein product: CASKTPGNYGYTF.

The rearrangement joins TRBV25-1 to TRBJ1-2, with D unclear. V lost 2 bases to trimming and J lost 1 base, with 11 bases between them. CDR1 and CDR2 (germline): MGHDK, SYGVNS. The CDR3 has 15 residues. The CDR3 protein is CASSEDLGDNYGYTF. For the CDR3, the DNA is TGTGCCAGCAGTGAAGATCTGGGAGATAACTATGGCTACACCTTC.

A remark on this clone: At the DNA level, this CDR3 is encoded by other sequences in the same sample as well. This sequence joins TRBV27 and TRBJ2-5; D gene uncertain. Trimming stripped 2 bases from V and 4 bases from J, with 2 bases between. Germline V gives CDR1 MNHEY, CDR2 SMNVEV (reference sequence). The CDR3 covers 11 residues. The CDR3 region has the DNA TGTGCCAGCAGTTTAGGAGAGACCCAGTACTTC. This translates into CASSLGETQYF.

The chain employs TRBV4-2 and TRBJ2-1, with 7 bases that match TRBD2. The CDR3 length is 18 residues. The J segment lost 0 bases and the V segment lost 3 bases, leaving 11 bases of the junction unmatched. The V gene's germline CDR1 is LGHNA and CDR2 YNFKEQ. The CDR3 region has the DNA TGTGCCAGCAGCCACCCCGGACTAGGGTTAGTCTCCTACAATGAGCAGTTCTTC. Amino acid sequence: CASSHPGLGLVSYNEQFF.

The chain employs TRBV27 and TRBJ2-4; no clear D gene. The CDR3 totals 15 residues. Germline values: CDR1 MNHEY, CDR2 SMNVEV (reference sequence). Trimming shortened V by 4 bases and J by 1 base, and 11 bases separated the two germline ends. CDR3 sequence (DNA): TGTGCCAGCAGTTACGAAGGGCTTGCCAAAAACATTCAGTACTTC. Its translation: CASSYEGLAKNIQYF.

The rearrangement joins TRBV28 to TRBJ2-1; 14 bases are shared with TRBD2. V shed 3 bases, J shed 8 bases, and the junction held 6 bases outside the gene matches. CDR1 MDHEN and CDR2 SYDVKM come from the germline V gene. CDR3 length: 16 residues. CDR3 sequence reads: CASSLLGTSGSDEQFF. The CDR3, as DNA: TGTGCCAGCAGTTTGCTTGGGACTAGCGGGAGCGATGAGCAGTTCTTC.

The V call is TRBV5-8, the J call TRBJ2-1; 8 bases align to TRBD2. The length of the CDR3 is 14 residues. From germline, CDR1 is SGHTS and CDR2 YDEGEE. J was trimmed by 9 bases and V by 2 bases; bases with no gene match: 7. The CDR3 sequence: CASSFSGKQGEQFF. CDR3 DNA: TGTGCCAGCAGCTTTAGCGGGAAGCAAGGTGAGCAGTTCTTC.

J is TRBJ2-1 and V is TRBV6-5, with unresolved D. V lost 5 bases and J lost 3, with 5 bases in between. CDR1 and CDR2 from the germline V gene are MNHEY and SVGAGI. The CDR3 contains 12 residues. The DNA for the CDR3 is TGTGCCAGCAGTCCCGGCTACAATGAGCAGTTCTTC. Protein product: CASSPGYNEQFF.

The rearrangement joins TRBV14 to TRBJ1-1; D uncertain. The germline V gene encodes CDR1 SGHDN and CDR2 FVKESK. This CDR3 is 12 amino acids long. Trimming pared 2 bases from V and 11 bases from J, leaving 12 bases between. The CDR3 region has the DNA TGTGCCAGCAGCCAAACTGATCGTGTGGCTTTCTTT. The encoded protein is CASSQTDRVAFF.

The chain links TRBV18 to TRBJ2-1; possibly TRBD2 for D (6 bases). Trimming pared 0 bases from V and 8 bases from J, leaving 11 bases between. CDR3 length: 14 residues. The germline V gene encodes CDR1 KGHSH and CDR2 LQKENI. The CDR3 DNA follows: TGTGCCAGCTCACCACCGGGAGGAGGCTATGAGCAGTTCTTC. It codes for CASSPPGGGYEQFF. Filled out from reference TRBV18 and TRBJ2-1, the complete variable domain reads NAGVMQNPRHLVRRRGQEARLRCSPMKGHSHVYWYRQLPEEGLKFMVYLQKENIIDESGMPKERFSAEFPKEGPSILRIQQVVRGDSAAYFCASSPPGGGYEQFFGPGTRLTVL.

As to this clone: The junction shows a germline mismatch at one end, possibly a read error. This chain uses TRBV28 with TRBJ1-2; D perhaps matches TRBD1 (5 bases). The length of the CDR3 is 13 residues. Germline loops: CDR1 MDHEN, CDR2 SYDVKM. Here the CDR3 DNA reads TGCATGGTGGGGGATTTAAAGACCTATGGCTACACCTTC. This sequence encodes CMVGDLKTYGYTF.

This chain links TRBV6-5 with TRBJ2-7, with TRBD2 identical over 9 bases. Trimming removed 4 bases from V and 7 bases from J; junction bases left unmatched: 14. CDR3 length: 16 residues. Germline loops: CDR1 MNHEY, CDR2 SVGAGI. Here the CDR3 DNA reads TGTGCCAGCAGTTCTACACCGGGACTAGCTTTAGGGGAGCAGTACTTC. Translating gives CASSSTPGLALGEQYF.

This sequence joins TRBV28 and TRBJ2-7; D unclear. V dropped 4 bases and J dropped 2 bases, with 15 bases sitting between them. Per germline, CDR1 MDHEN and CDR2 SYDVKM. The CDR3 covers 15 residues. CDR3 DNA: TGTGCCAGCAGTTCATCACTGACGGCTCCCTACGAGCAGTACTTC. Amino acid sequence: CASSSSLTAPYEQYF.

The chain uses TRBV5-6 and TRBJ1-5, with D unclear. CDR3 length: 13 residues. Per germline, CDR1 SGHDT and CDR2 YYEEEE. Trimming took 3 bases from V and 2 from J, leaving 6 bases between them. CDR3 amino acids: CASSSQGNQPQHF. The DNA of the CDR3 is TGTGCCAGCAGCTCCCAAGGCAATCAGCCCCAGCATTTT.

The chain carries TRBV5-6 and TRBJ2-5; D gene uncertain. Germline values: CDR1 SGHDT, CDR2 YYEEEE. CDR3 size: 15 residues. The germline V and J ends were trimmed by 4 bases and 5 bases, with 18 bases remaining between them. CDR3 sequence (DNA): TGTGCCAGCAGCACGGGCCCTCAGACGTGGGAGACCCAGTACTTC. It yields the protein CASSTGPQTWETQYF.

CDR3 sequence: CASRHSGSGTGELFF. In nucleotides, the CDR3 is TGTGCCAGCAGACATAGCGGGAGCGGCACCGGGGAGCTGTTTTTT. The genes are TRBV6-6 and TRBJ2-2; 9 nucleotides match TRBD2. This CDR3 is built from 15 residues. V trimming: 6 bases; J trimming: 4 bases; junction bases outside the gene matches: 6. Per the germline V gene, CDR1 is MNHNY and CDR2 is SVGAGI (reference sequence).

The chain joins TRBV28 to TRBJ2-1; 8 nucleotides match TRBD2. The CDR3 is 20 residues long. The germline gives CDR1 MDHEN, CDR2 SYDVKM. Germline trimming cut 3 bases from V and 0 bases from J; bases unmatched to any gene: 16. The CDR3 region is CASSLIPGERREVSYNEQFF. The CDR3 nucleotides are TGTGCCAGCAGTTTGATCCCCGGAGAGCGGCGGGAGGTCTCCTACAATGAGCAGTTCTTC.

The V gene is TRBV15, the J gene TRBJ2-5; D tentatively reads TRBD1 or TRBD2 (5 bases each). Germline V gene lookup returns CDR1 LNHNV and CDR2 YYDKDF (reference sequence). Deletions cut 2 bases from V and 5 bases from J, with 15 bases between. The length of the CDR3 is 15 residues. CDR3 nucleotides: TGTGCCACCAGCAGACCTTCTCTTTGGGGGGAGACCCAGTACTTC. It is translated as CATSRPSLWGETQYF.

This clone was picked up one time. This chain connects TRBV9 to TRBJ2-1; 10 bases are shared with TRBD1. The CDR3 spans 18 residues. V was pared by 3 bases and J by 10 bases, with 19 bases of the junction left unmatched. Germline V gene lookup returns CDR1 SGDLS and CDR2 YYNGEE. The CDR3 DNA is TGTGCCAGCAGCGCGGGACAGGGGCGACTCTTCCTTGGTGACGAGCAGTTCTTC. Protein: CASSAGQGRLFLGDEQFF.

The chain links TRBV4-1 to TRBJ2-7; the D gene is possibly TRBD2 (6 bases). CDR1 and CDR2 from the germline V gene are MGHRA and YSYEKL. V dropped 4 bases and J dropped 5 bases, with 15 bases sitting between them. This CDR3 is built from 14 residues. The CDR3 DNA reads TGCGCCAGCAGCCGCGGGACTCTCGTGGACGAGCAGTACTTC. Its protein product is CASSRGTLVDEQYF.

In its sample, this clone was seen once. The chain combines TRBV28 with TRBJ1-1; 8 nucleotides line up with TRBD1. Germline lookup yields CDR1 MDHEN and CDR2 SYDVKM. This CDR3 is 15 amino acids long. V shed 4 bases, J shed 4 bases, and the junction held 8 bases outside the gene matches. CDR3 sequence reads: CASSSVDRVRTEAFF. CDR3 DNA sequence: TGTGCCAGCAGTTCTGTGGACAGGGTTCGCACTGAAGCTTTCTTT.

This chain joins TRBV19 and TRBJ1-2, with 9 bases identical to TRBD1. Germline CDR1 reads LNHDA; CDR2 reads SQIVND (reference sequence). The CDR3 length is 15 residues. V lost 5 bases to trimming and J lost 8 bases; unmatched junction nucleotides: 12. Here the CDR3 reads CASSVGQGNPEGYTF. As DNA, the CDR3 is TGTGCCAGTAGTGTGGGACAGGGTAATCCGGAGGGCTACACCTTC.

The chain employs TRBV19 and TRBJ1-4, with 7 bases matching TRBD1. The CDR3 length is 14 residues. V shed 4 bases and J 10 bases; nucleotides not matched to a gene: 9. Germline V gives CDR1 LNHDA, CDR2 SQIVND (reference sequence). The CDR3 coding sequence is TGTGCCAGTAGTACATCGACAGGGCCCGGAAAACTGTTTTTT. Amino acid sequence: CASSTSTGPGKLFF.

CDR3 protein: CASSSSGTGAINEQFF. CDR3 nucleotides: TGTGCCAGCAGCTCCTCCGGGACAGGGGCGATTAATGAGCAGTTCTTC. The chain uses TRBV28 and TRBJ2-1; 10 bases match TRBD1. After removal of 6 bases from V and 7 bases from J, the junction contained 12 bases not matched to a gene. The CDR3 has 16 residues. In germline, CDR1 is MDHEN, CDR2 SYDVKM.

V is TRBV5-6 and J is TRBJ2-3; 10 bases match TRBD1. The CDR3 sequence is 15 residues long. Trimming took 4 bases from V and 5 from J; bases not matched to a gene: 7. CDR1 is SGHDT, CDR2 YYEEEE, per germline. CDR3 amino acids: CASSLTGGVGDTQYF. The CDR3 DNA reads TGTGCCAGCAGCCTGACAGGGGGCGTTGGAGATACGCAGTATTTT. Variable domain in full (rest from reference TRBV5-6 and TRBJ2-3): DAGVTQSPTHLIKTRGQQVTLRCSPKSGHDTVSWYQQALGQGPQFIFQYYEEEERQRGNFPDRFSGHQFPNYSSELNVNALLLGDSALYLCASSLTGGVGDTQYFGPGTRLTVL.

The chain has TRBV19 and TRBJ2-6; 8 bases are a match to TRBD1. The CDR3 extends over 17 amino acids. With 7 bases clipped from V and 0 bases from J, the junction kept 8 bases outside the gene matches. Germline CDR1 and CDR2: LNHDA and SQIVND (reference sequence). This CDR3 reads CASTQQGVTSGANVLTF. CDR3 DNA: TGTGCCAGTACCCAACAGGGGGTTACCTCTGGGGCCAACGTCCTGACTTTC. Looking up the rest from reference TRBV19 and TRBJ2-6 gives the full variable domain: DGGITQSPKYLFRKEGQNVTLSCEQNLNHDAMYWYRQDPGQGLRLIYYSQIVNDFQKGDIAEGYSVSREKKESFPLTVTSAQKNPTAFYLCASTQQGVTSGANVLTFGAGSRLTVL.

This clone was detected once. The rearrangement joins TRBV12-5 to TRBJ1-1; a weak D match, TRBD1 (5 bases). V dropped 5 bases and J dropped 8 bases, with 9 bases sitting between them. The CDR3 runs to 11 residues. CDR1 is LGHNT, CDR2 FRNRAP, per germline. This CDR3 is CASGTGHEAFF. The CDR3 DNA follows: TGTGCTAGTGGTACCGGACACGAAGCTTTCTTT. Looking up the rest from reference TRBV12-5 and TRBJ1-1 gives the full variable domain: DARVTQTPRHKVTEMGQEVTMRCQPILGHNTVFWYRQTMMQGLELLAYFRNRAPLDDSGMPKDRFSAEMPDATLATLKIQPSEPRDSAVYFCASGTGHEAFFGQGTRLTVV.